This T cell receptor (beta chain) was profiled in a study of control samples from healthy donors and cancer patients. Profiling relied on immunoSEQ multiplex PCR, and the TCRdb table lists in-frame clones only, not all of them. The sample has fewer than 200,000 clones, almost 90% seen once. The CDR3 has 12 residues. The V gene lost 2 bases and the J gene lost 5 bases, with 6 bases spanning the gap. Per the germline V gene, CDR1 is LGHDT and CDR2 is YNNKEL (reference sequence). This sequence was found in a woman aged 25 to 45 in good health. The V call is TRBV3-1 (or the pseudogene TRBV3-2), the J call TRBJ1-2; D unclear. Sequencing used blood. CDR3 amino acids: CASSQKEYGYTF. The DNA for the CDR3 is TGTGCCAGCAGCCAAAAGGAGTATGGCTACACCTTC.